The sample holds many counts of the clone carrying this TCR beta chain. Antigen specificity is unknown. The data belong to a study of T cells in Graves' hyperthyroidism and ophthalmopathy. What was amplified from RNA transcripts were TCR beta CDR3 regions. TCR CDR3 underwent first-round RT-PCR with the HTBI primer set. TCRdb independently ran MiXCR on the multiplex PCR reads; one entry per CDR3 protein. Of over 500,000 distinct CDR3 sequences listed, over 15% are singletons. Findings and caveats of the study: A 13 V-J signature model discriminated ophthalmopathy versus stable hyperthyroidism.

V lost 5 bases, J lost 8 bases, and 5 bases stayed unmatched. The V gene's germline CDR1 is MDHEN and CDR2 SYDVKM. CDR3 length: 14 amino acids. V is TRBV28 and J is TRBJ1-6; TRBD1 agrees at 8 bases. The sequence was collected from a woman younger than 30 with Graves' ophthalmopathy. The sample taken for sequencing was blood. The CDR3 DNA follows: TGTGCCAGCAGTATCGGACAGGGATATTCACCCCTCCACTTT. Translation gives CASSIGQGYSPLHF.